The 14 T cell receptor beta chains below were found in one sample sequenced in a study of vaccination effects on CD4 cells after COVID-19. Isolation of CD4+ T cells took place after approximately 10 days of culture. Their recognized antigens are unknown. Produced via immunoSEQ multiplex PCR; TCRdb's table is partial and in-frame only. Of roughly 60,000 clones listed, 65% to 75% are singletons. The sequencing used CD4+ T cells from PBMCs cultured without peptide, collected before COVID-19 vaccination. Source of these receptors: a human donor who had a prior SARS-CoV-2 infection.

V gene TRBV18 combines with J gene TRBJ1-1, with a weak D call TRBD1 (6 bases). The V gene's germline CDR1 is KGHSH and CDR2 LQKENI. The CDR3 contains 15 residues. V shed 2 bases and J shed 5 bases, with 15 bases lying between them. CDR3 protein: CASSPRGRGETEAFF. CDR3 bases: TGTGCCAGCTCACCAAGGGGCAGGGGAGAGACTGAAGCTTTCTTT.

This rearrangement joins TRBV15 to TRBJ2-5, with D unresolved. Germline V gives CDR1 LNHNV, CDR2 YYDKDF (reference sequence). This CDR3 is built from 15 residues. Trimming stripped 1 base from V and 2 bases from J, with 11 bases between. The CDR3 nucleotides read TGTGCCACCAGCAGAGCCGACCGGGTTCAAGAGACCCAGTACTTC. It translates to CATSRADRVQETQYF.

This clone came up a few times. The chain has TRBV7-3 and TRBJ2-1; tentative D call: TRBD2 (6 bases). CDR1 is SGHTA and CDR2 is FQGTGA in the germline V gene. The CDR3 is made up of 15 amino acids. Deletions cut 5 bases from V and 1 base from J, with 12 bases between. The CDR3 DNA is TGTGCCAGCAGCAAACTAGCTGGGTCCTACAATGAGCAGTTCTTC. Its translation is CASSKLAGSYNEQFF.

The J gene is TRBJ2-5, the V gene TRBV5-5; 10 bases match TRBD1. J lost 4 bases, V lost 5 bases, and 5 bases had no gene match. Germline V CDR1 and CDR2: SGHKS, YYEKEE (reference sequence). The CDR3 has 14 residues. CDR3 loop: CASSQTGGGETQYF. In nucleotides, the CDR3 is TGTGCCAGCAGTCAGACAGGGGGCGGAGAGACCCAGTACTTC.

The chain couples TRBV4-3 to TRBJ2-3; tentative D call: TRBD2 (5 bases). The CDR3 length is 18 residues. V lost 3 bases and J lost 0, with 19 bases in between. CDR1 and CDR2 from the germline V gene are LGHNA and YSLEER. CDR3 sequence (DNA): TGCGCCAGCAGCCACCGACTAACGCTAGAATTCAGCACAGATACGCAGTATTTT. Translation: CASSHRLTLEFSTDTQYF.

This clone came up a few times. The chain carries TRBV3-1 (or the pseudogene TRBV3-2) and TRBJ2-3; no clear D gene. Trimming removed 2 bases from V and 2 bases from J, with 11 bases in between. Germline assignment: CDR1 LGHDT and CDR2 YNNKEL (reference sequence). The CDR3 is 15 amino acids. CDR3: CASSQSWTATDTQYF. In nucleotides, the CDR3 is TGTGCCAGCAGCCAATCTTGGACGGCCACAGATACGCAGTATTTT.

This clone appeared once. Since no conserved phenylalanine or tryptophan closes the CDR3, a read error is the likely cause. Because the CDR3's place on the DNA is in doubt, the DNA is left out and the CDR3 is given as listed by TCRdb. The CDR3 loop is CASTSPSPCL. The rearrangement joins TRBV27 to TRBJ1-6. Germline V gene lookup returns CDR1 MNHEY and CDR2 SMNVEV (reference sequence). The CDR3 length is 10 residues, termini included.

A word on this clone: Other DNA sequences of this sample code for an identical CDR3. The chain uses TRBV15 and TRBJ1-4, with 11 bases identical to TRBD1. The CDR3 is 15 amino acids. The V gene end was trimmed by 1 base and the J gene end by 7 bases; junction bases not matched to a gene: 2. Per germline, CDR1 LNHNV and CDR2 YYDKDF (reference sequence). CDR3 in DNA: TGTGCCACCAGCAGAGCGGGGACAGGGGGTGAAAAACTGTTTTTT. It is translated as CATSRAGTGGEKLFF.

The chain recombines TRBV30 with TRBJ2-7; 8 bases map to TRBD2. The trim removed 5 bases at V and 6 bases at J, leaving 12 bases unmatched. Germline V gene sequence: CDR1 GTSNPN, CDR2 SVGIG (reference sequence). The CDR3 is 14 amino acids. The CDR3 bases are TGTGCCTGGGATACCGGGACTAGTACTCCCGAGCAGTACTTC. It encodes CAWDTGTSTPEQYF.

The CDR3 bases are TGTGCCAGCAGCCCTCGGGACAGAGAAAATGAAAAACTGTTTTTT. Translation: CASSPRDRENEKLFF. V is TRBV9 and J is TRBJ1-4; 7 positions match TRBD1. The length of the CDR3 is 15 residues. V shed 4 bases and J 5 bases; nucleotides not matched to a gene: 8. The germline V gene encodes CDR1 SGDLS and CDR2 YYNGEE.

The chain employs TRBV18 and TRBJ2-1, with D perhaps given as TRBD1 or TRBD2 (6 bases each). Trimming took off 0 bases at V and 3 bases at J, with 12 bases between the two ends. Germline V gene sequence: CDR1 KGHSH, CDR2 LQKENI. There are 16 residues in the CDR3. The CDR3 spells CASSPPGGGDYNEQFF. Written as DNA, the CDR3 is TGTGCCAGCTCACCACCGGGGGGCGGGGACTACAATGAGCAGTTCTTC.

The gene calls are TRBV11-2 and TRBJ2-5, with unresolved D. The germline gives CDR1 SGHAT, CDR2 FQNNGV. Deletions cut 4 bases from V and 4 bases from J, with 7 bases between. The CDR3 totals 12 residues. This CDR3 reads CASSYIPETQYF. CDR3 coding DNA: TGTGCCAGCAGCTACATACCAGAGACCCAGTACTTC.

CDR3 sequence (DNA): TGTGCCAGCAGCTTAGCAAGGGCAGGGAGCGCTGAAGCTTTCTTT. This translates into CASSLARAGSAEAFF. The rearrangement links TRBV11-1 to TRBJ1-1, with TRBD1 as a possible D gene (5 bases). The V gene lost 0 bases and the J gene lost 6 bases, with 14 bases spanning the gap. Germline CDR1 reads SGHAT; CDR2 reads FQDESV (reference sequence). CDR3 length: 15 residues. The complete variable domain, with remaining parts taken from reference TRBV11-1 and TRBJ1-1, reads EAEVAQSPRYKITEKSQAVAFWCDPISGHATLYWYRQILGQGPELLVQFQDESVVDDSQLPKDRFSAERLKGVDSTLKIQPAELGDSAMYLCASSLARAGSAEAFFGQGTRLTVV.

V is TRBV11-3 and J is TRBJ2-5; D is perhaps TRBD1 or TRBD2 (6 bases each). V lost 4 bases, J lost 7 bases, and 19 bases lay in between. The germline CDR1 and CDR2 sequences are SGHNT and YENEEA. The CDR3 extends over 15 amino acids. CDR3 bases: TGTGCCAGCAGCTCGTCCCCGTCCCCGGGGGCGACCCAGTACTTC. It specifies CASSSSPSPGATQYF.